A single sample gave rise to the 11 T cell receptor beta chains below, sequenced in a study of cytomegalovirus exposure and HLA in healthy donors. Researchers ran the PCR with 60 Vbeta and 13 Jbeta primers. TCRdb's copy holds only in-frame clones and misses some; the assay was immunoSEQ multiplex PCR. The repertoire includes 200,000 to 250,000 clones, about 80% of them detected once, and 0.6% to 0.7% sits in the top ten. Sequencing was done on a sample of PBMCs. The source is a man aged 18 to 35 in good health and CMV-seronegative.

This chain links TRBV4-1 with TRBJ1-1, with 9 bases fitting TRBD1. J gave up 3 bases and V 0 bases, and 11 bases lay outside the gene matches. The CDR3 has 18 amino acids. CDR1 is MGHRA, CDR2 YSYEKL, per germline. The DNA of the CDR3 is TGCGCCAGCAGCCAAGACGGGGGACAGGGTCTGTGGGACACTGAAGCTTTCTTT. Its protein is CASSQDGGQGLWDTEAFF.

As DNA, the CDR3 is TGTGCCAGCAGTCCTACGGGAGTCGATTACAATGAGCAGTTCTTC. It codes for CASSPTGVDYNEQFF. J is TRBJ2-1 and V is TRBV6-5; possibly TRBD2 for D (6 bases). CDR1 and CDR2 (germline): MNHEY, SVGAGI. Deletions cut 5 bases from V and 4 bases from J, with 15 bases between. CDR3 length: 15 amino acids.

The genes are TRBV18 and TRBJ2-1; 8 bases are shared with TRBD2. The CDR3 extends over 18 amino acids. Germline V gene data show CDR1 as KGHSH and CDR2 as LQKENI. V dropped 2 bases and J dropped 1; count of bases not matched to a gene: 10. The CDR3 coding sequence is TGTGCCAGCTCACCAGGCTTCCTGGCGGGAGGATCCTACAATGAGCAGTTCTTC. Translated, it gives CASSPGFLAGGSYNEQFF.

In its sample, this clone was seen a few times. The rearrangement links TRBV18 to TRBJ2-7, with 8 bases lining up with TRBD1. The CDR3 is made up of 15 amino acids. Germline V lookup: CDR1 KGHSH, CDR2 LQKENI. J lost 5 bases, V lost 5 bases, and 11 bases had no gene match. The DNA of the CDR3 is TGTGCCAGCTCAAGAACCGGGACAGGCGGCCACGAGCAGTACTTC. It yields the protein CASSRTGTGGHEQYF.

CDR3 sequence reads: CASSQVTSNQPQHF. The CDR3 DNA reads TGTGCCAGCAGCCAGGTAACTAGCAATCAGCCCCAGCATTTT. The V gene is TRBV6-5, the J gene TRBJ1-5, with unresolved D. V was clipped by 6 bases and J by 0 bases, with 9 bases between them. The CDR3 is 14 residues long. Per germline, CDR1 MNHEY and CDR2 SVGAGI.

This clone has only a few counts. This chain uses TRBV21-1 with TRBJ2-5; the D call of TRBD1 is as the table states it, not checked on the DNA. TRBV21-1 is a known pseudogene. The length of the CDR3 is 15 residues. The CDR3 loop is CASSKGEDTQETQYF. The CDR3 region has the DNA TGTGCCAGCAGCAAAGGAGAGGACACCCAAGAGACCCAGTACTTC.

The V and J genes are TRBV5-4 and TRBJ1-2, with 9 bases fitting TRBD1. V lost 7 bases and J lost 5; bases outside the gene matches: 9. CDR3 length equals 14 residues. The V gene's germline CDR1 is SGHNT and CDR2 YYREEE (reference sequence). The CDR3 protein is CASGQTGGFYGYTF. Here the CDR3 DNA reads TGTGCCAGCGGACAGACAGGGGGTTTTTATGGCTACACCTTC. Full variable domain (remainder filled in from reference TRBV5-4 and TRBJ1-2): ETGVTQSPTHLIKTRGQQVTLRCSSQSGHNTVSWYQQALGQGPQFIFQYYREEENGRGNFPPRFSGLQFPNYSSELNVNALELDDSALYLCASGQTGGFYGYTFGSGTRLTVV.

There are a few counts of this clone. V is TRBV7-9 and J is TRBJ2-4; TRBD1 matches at 10 bases. V trimming: 5 bases; J trimming: 7 bases; junction bases outside the gene matches: 8. The germline CDR1 and CDR2 sequences are SEHNR and FQNEAQ (reference sequence). The CDR3 is 15 amino acids. The CDR3 DNA sequence: TGTGCCAGCAGCCTAGGACAGGGGGTTAGGAACATTCAGTACTTC. As protein: CASSLGQGVRNIQYF. The whole variable domain, filled in from reference TRBV7-9 and TRBJ2-4, reads DTGVSQNPRHKITKRGQNVTFRCDPISEHNRLYWYRQTLGQGPEFLTYFQNEAQLEKSRLLSDRFSAERPKGSFSTLEIQRTEQGDSAMYLCASSLGQGVRNIQYFGAGTRLSVL.

The CDR3, as DNA: TGTGCCAGCAGCTCTTCACTAATATATGAGCAGTTCTTC. This encodes CASSSSLIYEQFF. The genes are TRBV5-6 and TRBJ2-1; D is unresolved. Trimming took 3 bases from V and 8 from J, leaving 12 bases between them. This CDR3 comprises 13 residues. In germline, CDR1 is SGHDT, CDR2 YYEEEE.

The chain is built from TRBV7-9 and TRBJ2-1, with 9 bases fitting TRBD1. J gave up 7 bases and V 3 bases, and 19 bases lay outside the gene matches. Germline CDR1 and CDR2: SEHNR and FQNEAQ (reference sequence). The CDR3 consists of 19 residues. The CDR3 spells CASSFPPGQGRGSWNEQFF. Here the CDR3 DNA reads TGTGCCAGCAGCTTTCCGCCGGGACAGGGAAGGGGGTCTTGGAATGAGCAGTTCTTC.

The rearrangement links TRBV27 to TRBJ2-7, with D perhaps matching TRBD2 (6 bases). The CDR3 has 13 residues. The V gene lost 8 bases and the J gene lost 4 bases, with 15 bases spanning the gap. CDR1 and CDR2 from the germline V gene are MNHEY and SMNVEV (reference sequence). This chain's CDR3 is CASRRDSLYEQYF. The CDR3 bases are TGTGCCAGCCGACGGGACTCCTTATACGAGCAGTACTTC.